The entry below describes one T cell receptor (beta chain). The source of the sample is a study of blood T cell repertoires in COVID-19. Overall study context: Material from acute and convalescent COVID-19 was sourced from the United States, Italy and Spain. T cells, B-cell-depleted T cells, or PBMCs provided the cDNA or gDNA that served as material.

The authors' processing: It was from reference gene primer amplification that nucleated cell counts were estimated. Produced via immunoSEQ multiplex PCR; TCRdb's table is partial and in-frame only. D and trimming come from the DNA, and the V and J calls and clone size come from that table. There are approximately 150,000 clones in the sample; approximately 90% occur only once, and around 1.5% lies in the top ten. The CDR3 runs 11 residues. The ends lost 5 bases at V and 12 bases at J; junction bases unmatched: 6. The V gene's germline CDR1 is SGHTA and CDR2 FQGNSA. The chain joins TRBV7-2 to TRBJ2-5; 7 bases map to TRBD2. What was sequenced was peripheral blood. The clonotype originates from a human donor in a cohort sampled during active COVID-19. CDR3 sequence reads: CASSPRDYKYF. The CDR3 DNA sequence: TGTGCCAGCAGCCCACGGGACTACAAGTACTTC.